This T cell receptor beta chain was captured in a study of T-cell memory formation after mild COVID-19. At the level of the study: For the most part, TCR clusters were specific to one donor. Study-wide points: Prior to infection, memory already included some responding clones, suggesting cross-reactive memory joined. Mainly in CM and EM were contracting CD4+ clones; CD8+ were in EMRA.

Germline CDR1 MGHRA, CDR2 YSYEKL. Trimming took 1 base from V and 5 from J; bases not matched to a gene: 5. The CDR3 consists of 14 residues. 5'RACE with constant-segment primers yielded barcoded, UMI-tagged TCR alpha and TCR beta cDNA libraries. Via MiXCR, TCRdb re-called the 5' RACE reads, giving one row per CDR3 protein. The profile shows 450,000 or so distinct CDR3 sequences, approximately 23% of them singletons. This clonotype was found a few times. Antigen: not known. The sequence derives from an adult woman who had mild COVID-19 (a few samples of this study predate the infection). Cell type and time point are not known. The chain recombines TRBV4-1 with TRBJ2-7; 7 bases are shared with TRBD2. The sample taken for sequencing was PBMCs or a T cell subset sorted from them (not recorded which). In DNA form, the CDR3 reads TGCGCCAGCAGCCAAGGGGGAGGGTCCGACGAGCAGTACTTC. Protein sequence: CASSQGGGSDEQYF.